Below, 5 T cell receptor beta chains from the same sample are listed, as sequenced in a study of human T cells and chemical hapten exposure. The time point here: pre-sensitization, week 0. The treatment denotes: therapeutic diphenylcyclopropenone sensitization with weekly scalp DPC. TCRdb reanalysed the RACE reads using MiXCR and keeps one entry per CDR3 protein. This sample has under 400,000 distinct CDR3 sequences, with more than 4.5% found just once. The sequencing used whole blood, collected in connection with sensitization to the hapten diphenylcyclopropenone (DPC). These receptors were taken from a woman aged 45 to 65 with alopecia areata. Some clones in this sample may be carry-over from other donors' samples.

This sequence joins TRBV7-9 and TRBJ1-1; 8 bases are a match to TRBD1. Germline CDR1 is SEHNR and CDR2 is FQNEAQ (reference sequence). This CDR3 has 14 residues. With V trimmed by 4 bases and J by 6 bases, 7 bases remained unmatched. CDR3 DNA sequence: TGTGCCAGCAGCTCCGCGAACAGGGGGTCTGAAGCTTTCTTT. This sequence encodes CASSSANRGSEAFF.

This clonotype has a count of ten or more. The chain uses TRBV4-1 and TRBJ2-1; 8 nucleotides match TRBD2. The CDR3 extends over 17 amino acids. Germline loops: CDR1 MGHRA, CDR2 YSYEKL. Losses at the gene ends were 0 bases for V and 8 bases for J; bases not matched to a gene: 12. The CDR3 spells CASSQDRERGGLDEQFF. For the CDR3, the DNA is TGCGCCAGCAGCCAAGATCGAGAACGGGGGGGGTTAGATGAGCAGTTCTTC.

There are many counts of this clonotype. This sequence joins TRBV5-5 and TRBJ2-4, with D hard to call. Germline CDR1 reads SGHKS; CDR2 reads YYEKEE (reference sequence). V lost 4 bases to trimming and J lost 0 bases, with 8 bases between them. This CDR3 has 14 residues. The CDR3 coding sequence is TGTGCCAGCAGCAATGTACTAGCCAAAAACATTCAGTACTTC. It codes for CASSNVLAKNIQYF.

The table lists this clonotype with many counts. This chain uses TRBV25-1 with TRBJ2-6; D may be TRBD1 (6 bases). This CDR3 comprises 16 residues. The germline CDR1 and CDR2 sequences are MGHDK and SYGVNS. Trimming took 11 bases from V and 0 from J, leaving 17 bases between them. The CDR3 region has the DNA TGTGCCTCCTCGACAGGTGCCCGCTCTGGGGCCAACGTCCTGACTTTC. Protein sequence: CASSTGARSGANVLTF.

This clonotype has only a few counts. This sequence joins TRBV21-1 and TRBJ1-3. TRBV21-1 is flagged as a pseudogene. This CDR3 has 15 amino acids. CDR3 sequence (DNA): TGTGCCAGCAGCCAACCCACGAACTCTGGAAACACCATATATTTT. Protein product: CASSQPTNSGNTIYF.